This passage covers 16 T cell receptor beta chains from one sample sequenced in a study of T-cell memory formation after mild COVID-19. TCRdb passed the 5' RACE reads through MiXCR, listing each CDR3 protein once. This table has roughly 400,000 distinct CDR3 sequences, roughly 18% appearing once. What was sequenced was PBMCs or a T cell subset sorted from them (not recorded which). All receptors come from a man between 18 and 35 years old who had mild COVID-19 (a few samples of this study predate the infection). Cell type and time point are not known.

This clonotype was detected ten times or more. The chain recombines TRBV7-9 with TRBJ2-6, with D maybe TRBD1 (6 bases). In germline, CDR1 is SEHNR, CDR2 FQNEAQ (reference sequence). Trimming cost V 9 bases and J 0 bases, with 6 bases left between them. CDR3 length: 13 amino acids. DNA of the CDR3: TGTGCCAGACAGGGCTCTGGGGCCAACGTCCTGACTTTC. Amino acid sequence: CARQGSGANVLTF.

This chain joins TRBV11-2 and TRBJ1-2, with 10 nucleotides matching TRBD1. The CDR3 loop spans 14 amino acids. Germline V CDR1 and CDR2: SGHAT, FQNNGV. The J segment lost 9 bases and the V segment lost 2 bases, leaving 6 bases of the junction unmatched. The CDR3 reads CASSLRGTGESYTF. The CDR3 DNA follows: TGTGCCAGCAGCTTAAGGGGGACAGGGGAGAGCTACACCTTC.

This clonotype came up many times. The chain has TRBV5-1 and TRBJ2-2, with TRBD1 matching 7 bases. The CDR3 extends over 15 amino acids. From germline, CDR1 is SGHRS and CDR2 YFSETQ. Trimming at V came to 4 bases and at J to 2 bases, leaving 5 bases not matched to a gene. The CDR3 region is CASSPGQSNTGELFF. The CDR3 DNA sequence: TGCGCCAGCAGCCCGGGACAGAGCAACACCGGGGAGCTGTTTTTT.

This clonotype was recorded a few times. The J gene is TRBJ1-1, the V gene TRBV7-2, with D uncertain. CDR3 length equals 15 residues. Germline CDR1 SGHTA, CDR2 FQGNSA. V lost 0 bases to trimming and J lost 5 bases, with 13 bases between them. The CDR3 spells CASSLARDGGTEAFF. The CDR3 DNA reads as TGTGCCAGCAGCTTAGCCCGGGATGGAGGGACTGAAGCTTTCTTT. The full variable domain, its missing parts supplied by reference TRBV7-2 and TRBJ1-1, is GAGVSQSPSNKVTEKGKDVELRCDPISGHTALYWYRQSLGQGLEFLIYFQGNSAPDKSGLPSDRFSAERTGGSVSTLTIQRTQQEDSAVYLCASSLARDGGTEAFFGQGTRLTVV.

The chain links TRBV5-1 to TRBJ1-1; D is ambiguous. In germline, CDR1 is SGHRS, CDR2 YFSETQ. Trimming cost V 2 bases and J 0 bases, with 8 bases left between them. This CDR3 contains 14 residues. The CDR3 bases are TGCGCCAGCAGCTTTATGAACATGAACACTGAAGCTTTCTTT. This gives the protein CASSFMNMNTEAFF. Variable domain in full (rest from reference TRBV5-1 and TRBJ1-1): KAGVTQTPRYLIKTRGQQVTLSCSPISGHRSVSWYQQTPGQGLQFLFEYFSETQRNKGNFPGRFSGRQFSNSRSEMNVSTLELGDSALYLCASSFMNMNTEAFFGQGTRLTVV.

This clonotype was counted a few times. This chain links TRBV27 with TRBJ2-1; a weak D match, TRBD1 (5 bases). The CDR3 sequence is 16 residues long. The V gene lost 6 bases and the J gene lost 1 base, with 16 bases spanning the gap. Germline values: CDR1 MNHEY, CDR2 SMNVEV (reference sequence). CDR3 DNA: TGTGCCAGCAGCGACGCAGGGTATAGTTCCTACAATGAGCAGTTCTTC. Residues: CASSDAGYSSYNEQFF.

The CDR3 coding sequence is TGCAGTGCTAGGACGGGGGCCAGCTCCTATAATTCACCCCTCCACTTT. Translation gives CSARTGASSYNSPLHF. The V gene is TRBV20-1, the J gene TRBJ1-6, with D possibly TRBD1 on 6 matching bases. V was clipped by 3 bases and J by 0 bases, with 12 bases between them. The CDR3 has 16 residues. Per the germline V gene, CDR1 is DFQATT and CDR2 is SNEGSKA (reference sequence).

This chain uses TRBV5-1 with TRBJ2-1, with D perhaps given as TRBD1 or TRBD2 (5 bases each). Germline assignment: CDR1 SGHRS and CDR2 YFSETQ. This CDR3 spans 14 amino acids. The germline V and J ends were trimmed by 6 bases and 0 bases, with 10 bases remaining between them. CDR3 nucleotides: TGCGCCAGCACGACGGGGCCCTCCTACAATGAGCAGTTCTTC. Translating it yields CASTTGPSYNEQFF. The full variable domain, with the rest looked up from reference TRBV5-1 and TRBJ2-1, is KAGVTQTPRYLIKTRGQQVTLSCSPISGHRSVSWYQQTPGQGLQFLFEYFSETQRNKGNFPGRFSGRQFSNSRSEMNVSTLELGDSALYLCASTTGPSYNEQFFGPGTRLTVL.

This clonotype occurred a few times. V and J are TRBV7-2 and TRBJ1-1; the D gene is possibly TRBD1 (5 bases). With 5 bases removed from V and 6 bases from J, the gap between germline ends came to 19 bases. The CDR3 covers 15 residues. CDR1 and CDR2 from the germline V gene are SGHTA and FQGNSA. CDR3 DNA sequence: TGTGCCAGCAGCCAAGACCGGGCTAGAGGGGCTGAAGCTTTCTTT. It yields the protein CASSQDRARGAEAFF.

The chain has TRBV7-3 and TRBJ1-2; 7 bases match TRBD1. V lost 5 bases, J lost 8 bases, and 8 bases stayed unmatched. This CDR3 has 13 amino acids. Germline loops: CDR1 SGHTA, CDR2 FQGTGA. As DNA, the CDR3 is TGTGCCAGCAGCGCGACAGGGTTAGACGGCTACACCTTC. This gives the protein CASSATGLDGYTF.

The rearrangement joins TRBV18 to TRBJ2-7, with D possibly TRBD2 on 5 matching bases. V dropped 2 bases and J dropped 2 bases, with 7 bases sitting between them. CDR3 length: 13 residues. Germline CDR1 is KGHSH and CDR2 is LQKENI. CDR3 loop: CASSPRTAYEQYF. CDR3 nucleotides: TGTGCCAGCTCACCAAGGACTGCCTACGAGCAGTACTTC.

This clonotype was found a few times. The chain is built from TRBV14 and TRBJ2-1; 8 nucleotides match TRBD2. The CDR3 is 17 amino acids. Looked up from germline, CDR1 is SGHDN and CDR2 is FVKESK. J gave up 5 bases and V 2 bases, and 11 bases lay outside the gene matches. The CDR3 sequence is CASSQLHLRGAHNEQFF. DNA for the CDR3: TGTGCCAGCAGCCAACTACACTTGCGGGGGGCCCACAATGAGCAGTTCTTC.

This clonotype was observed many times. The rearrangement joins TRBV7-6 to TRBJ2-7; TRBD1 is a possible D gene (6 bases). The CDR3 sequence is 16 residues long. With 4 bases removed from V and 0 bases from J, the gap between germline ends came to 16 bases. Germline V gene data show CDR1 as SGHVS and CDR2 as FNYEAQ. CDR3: CASSSGVRGSSYEQYF. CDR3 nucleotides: TGTGCCAGCAGCTCGGGTGTCAGGGGCTCCTCCTACGAGCAGTACTTC.

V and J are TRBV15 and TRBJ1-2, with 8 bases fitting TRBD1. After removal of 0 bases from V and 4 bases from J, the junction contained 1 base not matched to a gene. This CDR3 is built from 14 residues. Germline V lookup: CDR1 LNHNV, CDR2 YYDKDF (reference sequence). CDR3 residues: CATSREQGGYGYTF. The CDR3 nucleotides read TGTGCCACCAGCAGAGAACAGGGGGGCTATGGCTACACCTTC.

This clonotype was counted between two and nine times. CDR3: CASRFRSSGQETQYF. In nucleotides, the CDR3 is TGCGCCAGCAGATTCAGGAGTTCGGGCCAAGAGACCCAGTACTTC. This chain connects TRBV5-1 to TRBJ2-5; D is uncertain. Germline loops: CDR1 SGHRS, CDR2 YFSETQ. There are 15 residues in the CDR3. V was clipped by 5 bases and J by 1 base, with 15 bases between them.

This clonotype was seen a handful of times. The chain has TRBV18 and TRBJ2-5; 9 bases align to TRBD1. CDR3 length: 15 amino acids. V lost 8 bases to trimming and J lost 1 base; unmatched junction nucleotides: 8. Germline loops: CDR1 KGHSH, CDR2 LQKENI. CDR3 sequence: CASTQEQGAQETQYF. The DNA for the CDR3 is TGTGCCAGCACGCAAGAACAGGGGGCCCAAGAGACCCAGTACTTC.